The present T cell receptor beta chain was sequenced within a study of shared T cell receptors in the human thymus. Germline lookup yields CDR1 MDHEN and CDR2 SYDVKM. J lost 0 bases, V lost 3 bases, and 4 bases had no gene match. This CDR3 spans 16 amino acids. Repertoires were generated with immunoSEQ multiplex PCR, while TCRdb's copy carries only in-frame clones and drops some. The sample shows about 660,000 clones, more than 75% of them seen only once. These same records also appear under a second study, on human thymus T cells.

This chain uses TRBV28 with TRBJ1-4, with 7 bases that match TRBD1. Material for sequencing was thymocytes. The clonotype originates from a boy in the first two years of life with a congenital heart defect. CDR3 nucleotides: TGTGCCAGCAGTTTCGGGACAGATACAACTAATGAAAAACTGTTTTTT. Translating it yields CASSFGTDTTNEKLFF.